This paragraph covers one T cell receptor beta chain sequence. Its target is not known. CDR1 SGHRS and CDR2 YFSETQ come from the germline V gene. Unmatched junction bases numbered 8, after V lost 5 bases and J lost 6 bases. This CDR3 contains 15 residues. This record belongs to a study of CD8+ T cells in alopecia areata. As for the study in general: The study gave treated patients oral tofacitinib at 5 to 10 mg twice daily. Overall study results and limits: In scalp samples, resident alphabeta T cells of normal skin are also sequenced. Persistence during tofacitinib was seen for many expanded lesional clones in scalp and blood.

Isolated RNA was reverse transcribed into cDNA used as the sequencing template. Assay used: immunoSEQ multiplex PCR; TCRdb lists only in-frame clones, some missing. This sample yields a few hundred thousand clones, of which less than 45% are seen a single time; roughly 2.6% belongs to the top ten. Treatment denoted: oral pan-JAK inhibitor, 5-10 mg twice daily. This chain connects TRBV5-1 to TRBJ2-1; 10 bases fit TRBD1. This receptor was identified in a human donor with alopecia areata. Material: CD4+ T cells sorted from blood, obtained around week 36, from a patient treated with tofacitinib. Written as DNA, the CDR3 is TGCGCCAGCAGTCCCGGGACAGGGGTAGTCAATGAGCAGTTCTTC. Residues: CASSPGTGVVNEQFF.